This T cell receptor (beta chain) was profiled in a study of shared clonotypes between healthy human individuals. As for this clone: Its antigen remains unknown.

V lost 6 bases, J lost 3 bases, and 8 bases stayed unmatched. Germline V lookup: CDR1 MDHEN, CDR2 SYDVKM. The CDR3 runs to 15 residues. General observations from the study: Investigators expected sequencing depth to affect clonotype sharing among donors. Clonotypes that were shared across several donors made up around 5.5% of naive CD4 clonotypes.

Measured with immunoSEQ multiplex PCR; TCRdb has only the in-frame clones, and not every one. This table holds approximately 530,000 clones, roughly 95% found once. V is TRBV28 and J is TRBJ2-1; TRBD1 agrees at 7 bases. The clonotype originates from a woman aged 25 to 39 in good health. The sample comprised naive CD4+ T cells sorted from blood. Subset denoted: CD45RA+ positively selected. The CDR3 region has the DNA TGTGCCAGCAGCCCGTCGGACAGGTACTACAATGAGCAGTTCTTC. Its protein product is CASSPSDRYYNEQFF.